One and the same sample provided the 20 T cell receptor beta chains below, sequenced in a study of OX40 agonist ivuxolimab in advanced cancers. Here immunoSEQ multiplex PCR was the method, and the copy in TCRdb shows in-frame clones only, minus some. The table shows some 70,000 clones, with around 93% occurring only once. The specimen was CD4+ or CD8+ T cells sorted from blood, collected in a trial of the OX40 agonist ivuxolimab. The source is an adult with an advanced solid tumor such as melanoma, head and neck, liver or kidney cancer.

This clone was recorded once. The rearrangement uses TRBV7-2 and TRBJ1-1; 9 bases match TRBD1. The J segment lost 4 bases and the V segment lost 5 bases, leaving 8 bases of the junction unmatched. CDR3 length equals 15 residues. Germline CDR1 is SGHTA and CDR2 is FQGNSA. The CDR3 nucleotides read TGTGCCAGCAGCCCCGGTGACAGGGGGTCCACTGAAGCTTTCTTT. Translating gives CASSPGDRGSTEAFF.

The rearrangement links TRBV6-1 to TRBJ1-3; D not certain. With 3 bases removed from V and 6 bases from J, the gap between germline ends came to 12 bases. The CDR3 loop spans 14 amino acids. Germline values: CDR1 MNHNS, CDR2 SASEGT. The CDR3 spells CASSEADGINTIYF. The CDR3, as DNA: TGTGCCAGCAGTGAGGCCGATGGTATAAACACCATATATTTT.

The rearrangement joins TRBV11-2 to TRBJ1-2; D unresolved. CDR3 length: 14 amino acids. With 1 base removed from V and 4 bases from J, the gap between germline ends came to 10 bases. Germline CDR1 and CDR2: SGHAT and FQNNGV. CDR3 sequence reads: CASSLVRDSYGYTF. In nucleotides, the CDR3 is TGTGCCAGCAGCTTAGTACGGGATAGCTATGGCTACACCTTC. Full variable domain (missing parts from reference TRBV11-2 and TRBJ1-2): EAGVAQSPRYKIIEKRQSVAFWCNPISGHATLYWYQQILGQGPKLLIQFQNNGVVDDSQLPKDRFSAERLKGVDSTLKIQPAKLEDSAVYLCASSLVRDSYGYTFGSGTRLTVV.

This sequence joins TRBV2 and TRBJ1-5, with D possibly being TRBD1 (6 bases). CDR1 and CDR2 from the germline V gene are SNHLY and FYNNEI. The CDR3 covers 15 residues. Trimming removed 2 bases at V and 1 base at J, with 9 bases between. In DNA, the CDR3 is TGTGCCAGCAGTGAAATCAGGGGAAGCAATCAGCCCCAGCATTTT. Residues: CASSEIRGSNQPQHF.

The rearrangement links TRBV30 to TRBJ2-2; tentative D call: TRBD1 (6 bases). V was pared by 7 bases and J by 1 base, with 16 bases between. The CDR3 consists of 15 residues. Germline V CDR1 and CDR2: GTSNPN, SVGIG (reference sequence). CDR3 sequence: CALQDRPQNTGELFF. The CDR3 DNA reads as TGTGCCTTACAGGACAGACCCCAGAACACCGGGGAGCTGTTTTTT. The full variable domain, its missing parts supplied by reference TRBV30 and TRBJ2-2, is SQTIHQWPATLVQPVGSPLSLECTVEGTSNPNLYWYRQAAGRGLQLLFYSVGIGQISSEVPQNLSASRPQDRQFILSSKKLLLSDSGFYLCALQDRPQNTGELFFGEGSRLTVL.

The rearrangement uses TRBV29-1 and TRBJ2-7, with 8 positions matching TRBD1. The trim removed 0 bases at V and 3 bases at J, leaving 1 base unmatched. The CDR3 is 13 residues long. Germline CDR1 SQVTM, CDR2 ANQGSEA. The CDR3 DNA is TGCAGCGTTGAAGATGGACAGGGCTACGAGCAGTACTTC. This sequence encodes CSVEDGQGYEQYF.

The chain links TRBV6-5 to TRBJ2-5; D gene ambiguous. The length of the CDR3 is 13 residues. V lost 2 bases, J lost 5 bases, and 9 bases lay in between. CDR1 MNHEY and CDR2 SVGAGI come from the germline V gene. The CDR3 bases are TGTGCCAGCAGTTACGGCCTTGGGGAGACCCAGTACTTC. It encodes CASSYGLGETQYF.

The chain is built from TRBV10-3 and TRBJ2-7; tentatively, D is TRBD1 or TRBD2 (5 bases each). V gave up 1 base and J gave up 2 bases, with 9 bases separating them. There are 14 residues in the CDR3. CDR1 and CDR2 (germline): ENHRY, SYGVKD. DNA of the CDR3: TGTGCCATCAGTGAGTTAAGGGGAGCCTACGAGCAGTACTTC. As protein: CAISELRGAYEQYF.

The chain recombines TRBV5-6 with TRBJ2-1, with TRBD2 matching 14 bases. CDR1 is SGHDT and CDR2 is YYEEEE in the germline V gene. This CDR3 contains 17 residues. J was trimmed by 7 bases and V by 4 bases; bases with no gene match: 10. In DNA, the CDR3 is TGTGCCAGCAGCCGGGGACTAGCGGGAGAACTTAGGAATGAGCAGTTCTTC. Protein product: CASSRGLAGELRNEQFF.

The chain combines TRBV5-1 with TRBJ2-3; D may match TRBD1 or TRBD2 (5 bases each). The V gene lost 3 bases and the J gene lost 2 bases, with 13 bases spanning the gap. The CDR3 length is 15 residues. The V gene's germline CDR1 is SGHRS and CDR2 YFSETQ. The chain's CDR3 is CASSSLRGPTDTQYF. The CDR3 DNA sequence: TGCGCCAGCAGCTCCTTACGGGGACCCACAGATACGCAGTATTTT.

The chain joins TRBV5-1 to TRBJ2-7; the match to TRBD2 covers 8 bases. This CDR3 contains 15 residues. The ends lost 4 bases at V and 0 bases at J; junction bases unmatched: 6. Germline V gene lookup returns CDR1 SGHRS and CDR2 YFSETQ. CDR3 DNA sequence: TGCGCCAGCAGCCTAGTAGCGGGACCCTCCTACGAGCAGTACTTC. Amino acids: CASSLVAGPSYEQYF.

V usage is TRBV30 and J usage is TRBJ2-5, with D tentatively TRBD2 (6 bases). Trimming removed 0 bases at V and 2 bases at J, with 13 bases between. The germline V gene encodes CDR1 GTSNPN and CDR2 SVGIG (reference sequence). The CDR3 runs to 15 residues. Here the CDR3 reads CAWSVGLARQETQYF. The CDR3 region has the DNA TGTGCCTGGAGTGTAGGGCTAGCGAGGCAAGAGACCCAGTACTTC.

This chain joins TRBV14 and TRBJ1-1; D is undetermined. V gave up 0 bases and J gave up 4 bases, with 12 bases separating them. The CDR3 totals 15 residues. CDR1 is SGHDN and CDR2 is FVKESK in the germline V gene. The CDR3 nucleotides read TGTGCCAGCAGCCAAGATTCCGCCTTAGGCACTGAAGCTTTCTTT. Protein: CASSQDSALGTEAFF.

The J gene is TRBJ2-6, the V gene TRBV6-1; D might be TRBD1 (6 bases). CDR3 length: 15 residues. CDR1 is MNHNS, CDR2 SASEGT, per germline. The V and J ends lost 10 bases and 2 bases respectively, with 15 bases between them. CDR3 residues: CATMNRAAGANVLTF. DNA of the CDR3: TGTGCCACCATGAACAGGGCAGCTGGGGCCAACGTCCTGACTTTC.

This clone has a single count. J is TRBJ1-4 and V is TRBV20-1; D unresolved. The length of the CDR3 is 11 residues. Trimming cost V 1 base and J 8 bases, with 5 bases left between them. From germline, CDR1 is DFQATT and CDR2 SNEGSKA (reference sequence). CDR3 nucleotides: TGCAGTGCTAGAGGATACGAAAAACTGTTTTTT. It is translated as CSARGYEKLFF.

The chain carries TRBV19 and TRBJ2-7, with 9 bases that match TRBD1. CDR3 size: 14 residues. V was pared by 7 bases and J by 2 bases, with 6 bases of the junction left unmatched. Germline CDR1 LNHDA, CDR2 SQIVND (reference sequence). As DNA, the CDR3 is TGTGCCAGTACAAGCAGACAGGGGGCCTACGAGCAGTACTTC. Its protein product is CASTSRQGAYEQYF.

This chain joins TRBV5-4 and TRBJ2-7, with 7 nucleotides matching TRBD2. Germline lookup yields CDR1 SGHNT and CDR2 YYREEE (reference sequence). The CDR3 runs 15 residues. J gave up 1 base and V 4 bases, and 8 bases lay outside the gene matches. The CDR3 loop reads CASSPSGGGSYEQYF. CDR3 sequence (DNA): TGTGCCAGCAGCCCAAGTGGGGGGGGATCCTACGAGCAGTACTTC.

V is TRBV29-1 and J is TRBJ2-3; perhaps D is TRBD1 or TRBD2 (6 bases each). Between the trimmed V and J ends, which lost 7 bases and 4 bases, there was a span of 15 bases. This CDR3 spans 13 amino acids. Germline assignment: CDR1 SQVTM and CDR2 ANQGSEA. Here the CDR3 reads CSGRGLGADTQYF. The CDR3 bases are TGCAGCGGCAGGGGACTTGGGGCAGATACGCAGTATTTT.

The chain uses TRBV7-9 and TRBJ2-1, with D possibly being TRBD1 or TRBD2 (5 bases each). Germline V CDR1 and CDR2: SEHNR, FQNEAQ (reference sequence). The ends were cut back, 1 base at V and 6 bases at J, with 10 bases in the middle. There are 14 residues in the CDR3. CDR3 nucleotides: TGTGCCAGCAGCTTAGGATGGGGGACCAATGAGCAGTTCTTC. Residues: CASSLGWGTNEQFF. Drawing the rest from reference TRBV7-9 and TRBJ2-1, the complete variable domain is DTGVSQNPRHKITKRGQNVTFRCDPISEHNRLYWYRQTLGQGPEFLTYFQNEAQLEKSRLLSDRFSAERPKGSFSTLEIQRTEQGDSAMYLCASSLGWGTNEQFFGPGTRLTVL.

This chain uses TRBV25-1 with TRBJ2-1; D gene ambiguous. The length of the CDR3 is 15 residues. The germline CDR1 and CDR2 sequences are MGHDK and SYGVNS. The V end lost 2 bases, the J end lost 9 bases, and 17 bases lay between the germline ends. As DNA, the CDR3 is TGTGCCAGCAGTGAACCCTCAGGCATATTGGCTGAGCAGTTCTTC. Its protein is CASSEPSGILAEQFF.